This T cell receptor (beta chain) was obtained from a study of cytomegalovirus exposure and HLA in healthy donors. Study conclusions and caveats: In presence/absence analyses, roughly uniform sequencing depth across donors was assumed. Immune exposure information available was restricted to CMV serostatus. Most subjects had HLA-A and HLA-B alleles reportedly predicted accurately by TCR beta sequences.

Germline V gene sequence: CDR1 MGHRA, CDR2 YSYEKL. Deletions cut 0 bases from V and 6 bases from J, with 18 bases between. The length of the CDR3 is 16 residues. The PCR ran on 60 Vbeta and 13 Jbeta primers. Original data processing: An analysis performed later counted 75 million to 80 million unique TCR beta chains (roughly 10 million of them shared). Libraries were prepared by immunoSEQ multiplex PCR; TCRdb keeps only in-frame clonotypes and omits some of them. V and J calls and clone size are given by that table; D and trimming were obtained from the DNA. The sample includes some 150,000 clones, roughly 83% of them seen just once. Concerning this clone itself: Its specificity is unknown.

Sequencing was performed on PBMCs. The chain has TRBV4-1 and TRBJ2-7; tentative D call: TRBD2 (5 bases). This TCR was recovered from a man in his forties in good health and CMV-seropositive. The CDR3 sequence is CASSQDLGRSTREQYF. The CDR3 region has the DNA TGCGCCAGCAGCCAAGATCTGGGGAGAAGCACCCGCGAGCAGTACTTC.